This is a list of T cell receptor beta chains from one sample in a study of blood T cell repertoires in COVID-19. The protocol was immunoSEQ multiplex PCR, while the TCRdb copy is restricted to in-frame clones and leaves out a portion. The sample yields 200,000 to 250,000 clones, 75% to 90% seen once. Sequencing was performed on PBMCs or T cells enriched from blood (not recorded which). These receptors all stem from a man aged 50 or older who had been exposed to COVID-19. The conserved cysteine and the conserved F or W are not part of the CDR3 here. Size values are once, few and many counts, or a class for expanded clones, and some rows have none.

TRBV3-1/TRBV3-2,TRBJ1-2,.,ASRARDRVVGYT
TRBV18,TRBJ2-1,once,ASSRVAGMGNEQF
TRBV5-4,TRBJ2-3,.,ASTWRTSTDTQY
TRBV30,TRBJ1-6,.,AWNTGTLNSPLH
TRBV7-9,TRBJ1-4,.,ASSLGTGGVRLF
TRBV18,TRBJ2-2,.,ASSQEVTGELF
TRBV5-1,TRBJ2-3,.,ASSLSSGGTDTQY
TRBV5-1,TRBJ1-5,.,ASSLGSSNQPQH
TRBV9,TRBJ1-6,.,ASSVTGPDSPLH
TRBV19,TRBJ1-2,few,ASSPRTGANYGYT
TRBV5-1,TRBJ1-2,.,ASSLAWAFIQGADGYT
TRBV2,TRBJ1-3,.,ASRQTHSGNTIY
TRBV5-1,TRBJ2-5,.,ASSIQETQY
TRBV18,TRBJ1-6,once,ASSPRDILLSSPLH
TRBV5-1,TRBJ2-2,.,ASSLGGNTGELF
TRBV7-8,TRBJ1-1,.,ASSLVPGQSSLPGAF
TRBV15,TRBJ2-3,.,ATSLIRDYPRY
TRBV28,TRBJ2-1,.,ASNSGGKNEQF
TRBV7-9,TRBJ2-2,.,ASSLTSGRTGELF
TRBV5-4,TRBJ1-1,.,ATGGTEAF
TRBV18,TRBJ1-1,.,ASSETVDYTEAF
TRBV30,TRBJ2-1,.,AWSRTSYNEQF
TRBV4-2,TRBJ2-5,.,ASSQGAREEETQY
TRBV11-3,TRBJ1-6,.,ASSFLSDSPLH
TRBV10-3,TRBJ2-7,.,AIRVGQAYEQY